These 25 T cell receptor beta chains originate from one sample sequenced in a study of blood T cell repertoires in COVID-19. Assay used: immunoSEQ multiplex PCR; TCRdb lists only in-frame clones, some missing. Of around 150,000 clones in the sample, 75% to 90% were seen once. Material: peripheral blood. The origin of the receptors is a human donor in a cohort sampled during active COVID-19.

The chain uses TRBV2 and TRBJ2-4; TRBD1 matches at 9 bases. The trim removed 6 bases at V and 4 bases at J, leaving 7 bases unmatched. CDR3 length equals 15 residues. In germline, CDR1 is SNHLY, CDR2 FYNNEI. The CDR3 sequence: CASSGQGQGKNIQYF. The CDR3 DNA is TGTGCCAGCAGCGGGCAAGGACAGGGGAAAAACATTCAGTACTTC.

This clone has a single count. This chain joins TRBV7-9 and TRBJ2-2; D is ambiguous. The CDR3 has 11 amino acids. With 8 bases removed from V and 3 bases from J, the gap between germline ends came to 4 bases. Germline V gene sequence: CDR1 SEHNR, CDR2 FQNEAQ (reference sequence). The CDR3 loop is CASDYTGELFF. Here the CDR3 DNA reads TGTGCCAGCGACTACACCGGGGAGCTGTTTTTT.

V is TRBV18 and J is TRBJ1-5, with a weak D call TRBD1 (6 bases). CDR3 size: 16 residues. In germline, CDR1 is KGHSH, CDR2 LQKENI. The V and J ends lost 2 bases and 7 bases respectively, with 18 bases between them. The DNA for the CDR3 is TGTGCCAGCTCACCAAGGGGGTGGGACGAACGACAGCCCCAGCATTTT. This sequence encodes CASSPRGWDERQPQHF.

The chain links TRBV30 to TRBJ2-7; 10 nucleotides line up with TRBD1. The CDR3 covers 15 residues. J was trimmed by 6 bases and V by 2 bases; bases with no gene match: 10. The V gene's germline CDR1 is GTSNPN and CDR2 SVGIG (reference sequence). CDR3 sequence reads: CAWSPRWDRGVEQYF. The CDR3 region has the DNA TGTGCCTGGAGTCCGCGATGGGACAGGGGAGTCGAGCAGTACTTC.

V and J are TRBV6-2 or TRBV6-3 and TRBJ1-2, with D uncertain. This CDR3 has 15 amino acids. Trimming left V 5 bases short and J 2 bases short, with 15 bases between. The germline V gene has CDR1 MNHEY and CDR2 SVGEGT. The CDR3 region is CASSRLQKSNYGYTF. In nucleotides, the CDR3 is TGTGCCAGCAGTCGACTACAGAAATCAAACTATGGCTACACCTTC.

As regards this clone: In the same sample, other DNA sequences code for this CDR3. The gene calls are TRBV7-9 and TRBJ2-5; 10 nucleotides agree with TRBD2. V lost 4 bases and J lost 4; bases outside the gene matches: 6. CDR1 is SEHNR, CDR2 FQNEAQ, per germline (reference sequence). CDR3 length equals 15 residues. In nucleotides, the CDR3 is TGTGCCAGCAGCTCTTTAGCGGGGGGTGGAGAGACCCAGTACTTC. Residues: CASSSLAGGGETQYF.

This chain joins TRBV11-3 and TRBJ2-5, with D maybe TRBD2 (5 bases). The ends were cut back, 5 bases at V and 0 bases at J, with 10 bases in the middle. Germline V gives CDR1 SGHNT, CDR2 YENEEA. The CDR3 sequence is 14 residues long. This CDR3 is CASSQRGHQETQYF. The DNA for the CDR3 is TGTGCCAGCAGCCAGAGAGGGCACCAAGAGACCCAGTACTTC.

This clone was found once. CDR3 loop: CASTPRGGTNTEAFF. As DNA, the CDR3 is TGCGCCAGCACCCCTCGGGGGGGGACGAACACTGAAGCTTTCTTT. This sequence joins TRBV5-1 and TRBJ1-1, with D possibly TRBD1 on 5 matching bases. The CDR3 runs 15 residues. Germline assignment: CDR1 SGHRS and CDR2 YFSETQ. Deletions cut 6 bases from V and 1 base from J, with 16 bases between.

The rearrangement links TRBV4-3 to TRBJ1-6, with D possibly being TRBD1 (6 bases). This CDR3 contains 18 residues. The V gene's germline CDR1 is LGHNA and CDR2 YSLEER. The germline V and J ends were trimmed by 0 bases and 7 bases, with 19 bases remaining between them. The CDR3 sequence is CASSQDWGGAGRNSPLHF. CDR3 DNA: TGCGCCAGCAGCCAAGATTGGGGGGGGGCAGGGAGGAATTCACCCCTCCACTTT.

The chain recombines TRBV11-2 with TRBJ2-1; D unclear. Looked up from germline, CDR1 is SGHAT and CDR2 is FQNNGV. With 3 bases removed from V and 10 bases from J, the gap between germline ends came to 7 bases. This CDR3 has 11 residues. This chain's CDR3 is CASSLRFEQFF. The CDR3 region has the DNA TGTGCCAGCAGCTTGAGATTCGAGCAGTTCTTC.

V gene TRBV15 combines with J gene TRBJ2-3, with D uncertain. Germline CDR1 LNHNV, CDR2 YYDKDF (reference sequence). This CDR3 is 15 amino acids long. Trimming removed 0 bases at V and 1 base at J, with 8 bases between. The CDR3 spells CATSREGTGTDTQYF. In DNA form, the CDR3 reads TGTGCCACCAGCAGAGAAGGTACAGGCACAGATACGCAGTATTTT.

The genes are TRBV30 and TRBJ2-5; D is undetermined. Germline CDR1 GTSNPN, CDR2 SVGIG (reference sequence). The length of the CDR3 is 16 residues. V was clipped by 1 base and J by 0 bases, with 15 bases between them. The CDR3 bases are TGTGCCTGGAGTGGTGGGCAAGGCAAGTACCAAGAGACCCAGTACTTC. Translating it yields CAWSGGQGKYQETQYF.

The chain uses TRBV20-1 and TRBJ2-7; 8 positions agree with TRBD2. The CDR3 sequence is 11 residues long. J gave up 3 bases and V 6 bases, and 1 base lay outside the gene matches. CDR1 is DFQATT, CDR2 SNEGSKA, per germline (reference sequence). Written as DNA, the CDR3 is TGCAGTGCGCTAGCGGGCTACGAGCAGTACTTC. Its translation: CSALAGYEQYF.

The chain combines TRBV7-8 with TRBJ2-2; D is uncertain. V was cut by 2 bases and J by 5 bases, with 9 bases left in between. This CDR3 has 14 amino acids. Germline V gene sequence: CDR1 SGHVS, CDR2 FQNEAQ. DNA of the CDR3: TGTGCCAGCAGCTTAACAGAATTGACCGGGGAGCTGTTTTTT. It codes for CASSLTELTGELFF.

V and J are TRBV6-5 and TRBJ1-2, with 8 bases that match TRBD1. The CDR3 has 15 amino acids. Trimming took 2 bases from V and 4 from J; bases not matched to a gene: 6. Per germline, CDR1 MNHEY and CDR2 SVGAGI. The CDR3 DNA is TGTGCCAGCAGTTACGGGACAGGTGGCGGCTATGGCTACACCTTC. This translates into CASSYGTGGGYGYTF.

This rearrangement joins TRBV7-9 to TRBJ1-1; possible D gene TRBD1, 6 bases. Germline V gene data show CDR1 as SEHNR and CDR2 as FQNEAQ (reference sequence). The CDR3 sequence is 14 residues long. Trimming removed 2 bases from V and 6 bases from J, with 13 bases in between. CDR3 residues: CASSLYTGSAEAFF. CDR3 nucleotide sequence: TGTGCCAGCAGCTTATACACAGGGAGCGCTGAAGCTTTCTTT.

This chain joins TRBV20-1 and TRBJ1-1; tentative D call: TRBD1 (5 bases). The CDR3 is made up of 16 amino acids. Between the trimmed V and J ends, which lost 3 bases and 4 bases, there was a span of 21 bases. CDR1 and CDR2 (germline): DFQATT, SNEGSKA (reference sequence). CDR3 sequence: CSASGKQTNRGTEAFF. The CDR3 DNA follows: TGCAGTGCTAGTGGGAAACAAACGAATAGGGGCACTGAAGCTTTCTTT.

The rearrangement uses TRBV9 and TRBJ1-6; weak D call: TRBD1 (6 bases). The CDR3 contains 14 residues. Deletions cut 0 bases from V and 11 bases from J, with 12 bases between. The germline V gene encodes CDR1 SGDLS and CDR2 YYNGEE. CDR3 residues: CASSVGPGEAPLHF. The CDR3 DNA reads TGTGCCAGCAGCGTAGGGCCAGGGGAAGCACCCCTCCACTTT.

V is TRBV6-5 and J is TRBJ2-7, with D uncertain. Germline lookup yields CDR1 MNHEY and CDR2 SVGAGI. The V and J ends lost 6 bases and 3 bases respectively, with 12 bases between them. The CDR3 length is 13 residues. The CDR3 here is CASRAGWVYEQYF. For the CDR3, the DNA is TGTGCCAGCAGGGCCGGGTGGGTCTACGAGCAGTACTTC.

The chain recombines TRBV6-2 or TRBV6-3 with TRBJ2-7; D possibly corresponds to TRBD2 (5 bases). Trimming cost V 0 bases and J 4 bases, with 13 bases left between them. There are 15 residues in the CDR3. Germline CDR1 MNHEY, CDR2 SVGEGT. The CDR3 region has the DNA TGTGCCAGCAGTTACTCGGCGGCGGGTAGTTACGAGCAGTACTTC. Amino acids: CASSYSAAGSYEQYF.

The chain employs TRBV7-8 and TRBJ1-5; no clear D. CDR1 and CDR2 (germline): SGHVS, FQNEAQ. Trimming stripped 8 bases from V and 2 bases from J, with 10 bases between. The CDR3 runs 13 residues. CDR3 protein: CASGQWGNQPQHF. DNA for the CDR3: TGTGCCAGCGGGCAGTGGGGCAATCAGCCCCAGCATTTT.

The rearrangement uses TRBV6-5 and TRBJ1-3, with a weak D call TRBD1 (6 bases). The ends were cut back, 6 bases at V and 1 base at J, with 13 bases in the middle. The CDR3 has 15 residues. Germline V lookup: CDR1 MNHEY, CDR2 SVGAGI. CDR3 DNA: TGTGCCAGCAGAGCACAGGGACCTTCTGGAAACACCATATATTTT. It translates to CASRAQGPSGNTIYF.

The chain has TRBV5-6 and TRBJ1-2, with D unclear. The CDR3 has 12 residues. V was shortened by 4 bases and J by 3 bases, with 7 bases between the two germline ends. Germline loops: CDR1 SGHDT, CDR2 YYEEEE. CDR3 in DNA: TGTGCCAGCAGCATACGGGACTATGGCTACACCTTC. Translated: CASSIRDYGYTF.

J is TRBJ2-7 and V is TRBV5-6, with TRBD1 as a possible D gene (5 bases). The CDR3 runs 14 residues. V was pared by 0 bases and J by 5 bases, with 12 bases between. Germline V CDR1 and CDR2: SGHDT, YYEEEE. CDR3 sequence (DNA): TGTGCCAGCAGCTTGGACAGGCCGGACCACGAGCAGTACTTC. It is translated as CASSLDRPDHEQYF.

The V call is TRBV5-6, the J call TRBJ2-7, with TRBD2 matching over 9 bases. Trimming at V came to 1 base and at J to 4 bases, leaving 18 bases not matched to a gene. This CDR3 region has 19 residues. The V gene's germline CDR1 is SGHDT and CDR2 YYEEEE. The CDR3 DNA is TGTGCCAGCAGCTTGTCTTTACTAGCGGGTTCCCGAATCCAATACGAGCAGTACTTC. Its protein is CASSLSLLAGSRIQYEQYF.